This TCR beta chain was recorded in a study of graft-versus-host responses after intestinal transplantation (dated by TCRdb to the early 2020s). Some background on the complete study: Multivisceral, liver-intestinal, or isolated intestinal transplants were received by the recipients. Anti-thymocyte globulin induction was given to all recipients, followed by maintenance tacrolimus and steroids for approximately 3 years. Rather than going through the commercial service, samples from a few later patients were sequenced in-house on an Illumina MiSeq and processed with MiXCR. To identify alloreactive clones, pre-transplant mixed lymphocyte reaction products were sequenced and compared with unstimulated pre-transplant donor and recipient T cells. Donor T cell macrochimerism was defined as a peak of at least 4% donor T cells among recipient peripheral blood mononuclear cells. The cohort enrolled roughly 25 intestinal transplant recipients including one retransplant, and 3 patients lacking pretransplant specimens were excluded. After intestinal transplantation, graft-versus-host and host-versus-graft alloreactive T cell clones in the graft, circulation and bone marrow were tracked using bulk TCR-beta CDR3 sequencing.

There are 17 amino acids in the CDR3, from cysteine to phenylalanine inclusive. Only the CDR3 portion is preserved as DNA: 51 bases, with reading frame beginning at the first base. As encoded in the germline V gene, CDR1 is KGHSH while CDR2 is LQKENI. V is trimmed back by 4 bases and J by 0 bases, and the junction contains 10 bases that no gene match accounts for. Details on this clone: The antigen this receptor binds is unknown. No base qualities exist here, and no much larger clone lies one base off it.

Intraepithelial and lamina propria lymphocytes were isolated from graft specimens using dithiothreitol, EDTA incubations and collagenase D digestion. Bulk TCR-beta sequencing was performed on serial intestinal graft biopsy specimens collected as late as 600 days after transplant. Study-wide findings and limitations: The conclusions were limited by the relatively low number and heterogeneity of the intestinal transplant patients. High GvH to HvG T cell clonal ratios were observed in the allografts of patients with donor T cell macrochimerism. GvH clones were found in recipient bone marrow, and some of the GvH clones appeared earlier in ileal mucosa or blood, which is consistent with an intestinal mucosal origin. Early after transplant, peak levels of circulating GvH clones were found to be associated with declines in HvG clones.

Library generation was performed with the immunoSEQ multiplex PCR assay. For most patients, high-throughput TCR-beta CDR3 sequencing of genomic DNA was performed by Adaptive Biotechnologies. The study's processing was this. Adaptive's ImmunoSEQ software supplied the TCR sequencing data for around 17 patients, while MiXCR and VDJtools were used to process a few other patients. CDR3 nucleotide sequences shared by donor and recipient were removed because the origin of these sequences could not be assigned. To be classed as alloreactive, a clone needed at least 2-fold expansion over unstimulated cells and a minimum CFSE-low frequency of 0.002% (template counts) or 0.001% (read counts). Clones detected in sequenced pre-transplant spleen, lymph node, or MLR CFSE-low populations of the donor or recipient were defined as mappable. The cumulative frequency of alloreactive clones was calculated as a percentage of all sequences, weighted by copy number. TCRdb holds this immuneACCESS table with in-frame rearrangements only. Some clones are missing; in checked studies, unresolved V genes explain under half, and the rest has no known cause. V and J calls and clone size are copied from that table; D and trimming were computed from the DNA. The table for this sample lists approximately 9,300 clones; 75% to 90% of them were counted only once. The ten largest make up 4% to 6.5% of the sample.

This sequence originates from a human patient who received an intestinal transplant, so some T cells may come from the graft donor. The chain is made from TRBV18 and TRBJ1-1; TRBD1 matches 8 bases in the middle. Here the sequenced sample was ileum tissue, taken roughly 730 days after intestinal transplantation. The CDR3 reads as follows: CASSLYTGGTVNTEAFF. The nucleotides are TGTGCCAGCTCACTCTATACAGGGGGAACGGTGAACACTGAAGCTTTCTTT.